Listed below are T cell receptor beta chains from one sample, sequenced in a study of T cell changes during pregnancy in multiple sclerosis. The protocol was immunoSEQ multiplex PCR, while the TCRdb copy is restricted to in-frame clones and leaves out a portion. The sample includes around 80,000 clones, 90% to 95% seen only once; the top ten take 1.4%. The sequencing used peripheral blood, collected before pregnancy. The receptors were gathered from a female donor with multiple sclerosis, enrolled in a pregnancy study. Both conserved end residues are part of each CDR3. A D gene is named only where the DNA matches it firmly. Size is stated for part of the rows, as once, few or many counts, or as a class when the clone is expanded.

v_call	j_call	clone_size	cdr3_length	d_call	cdr3_nt	cdr3_aa
TRBV7-2	TRBJ1-2	.	15	.	TGTGCCAGCAGCTTAGAGGACACGACCAACTATGGCTACACCTTC	CASSLEDTTNYGYTF
TRBV19	TRBJ2-2	.	14	.	TGTGCCAGTAGTATAGTGAGGAGCACCGGGGAGCTGTTTTTT	CASSIVRSTGELFF
TRBV27	TRBJ2-3	.	13	.	TGTGCCAGCAGTTGGGCGTCGGCCGGCCCGCAGTATTTT	CASSWASAGPQYF
TRBV6-1	TRBJ2-5	once	12	.	TGTGCCAGCAGTGAAGGCGCCCCGACCCAGTACTTC	CASSEGAPTQYF
TRBV18	TRBJ1-2	.	15	.	TGTGCCAGCTCACCACCTATCTGGGCAGGCTATGGCTACACCTTC	CASSPPIWAGYGYTF
TRBV6-6	TRBJ1-2	once	13	.	TGTGCCAGCACCCCGGAGGAGGGTGGGGGCTACACCTTC	CASTPEEGGGYTF
TRBV11-2	TRBJ1-5	once	14	TRBD1	TGTGCCAGCAGCCTCGGACAGGGCAATCAGCCCCAGCATTTT	CASSLGQGNQPQHF
TRBV5-1	TRBJ2-3	.	16	TRBD2	TGCGCCAGCAGCTTGGTCCTAGCGGGGGTCACAGATACGCAGTATTTT	CASSLVLAGVTDTQYF
TRBV7-9	TRBJ2-3	.	17	TRBD1	TGTGCCAGCAGCGGCCCCCGGGACAGGCCTAGCACAGATACGCAGTATTTT	CASSGPRDRPSTDTQYF
TRBV6-5	TRBJ1-1	.	13	.	TGTGCCAGCAGTTACAGGACTGAGTCTGAAGCTTTCTTT	CASSYRTESEAFF
TRBV18	TRBJ1-2	.	13	.	TGTGCCAGCTCACCAAACAGGGTTTGGGGCTACACCTTC	CASSPNRVWGYTF
TRBV5-1	TRBJ2-7	.	15	TRBD2	TGCGCCAGCAGCGCCCCGGGACTAGCGGACTACGAGCAGTACTTC	CASSAPGLADYEQYF
TRBV7-2	TRBJ2-5	.	15	TRBD2	TGTGCCAGCAGCCGAGGGACTAGCGAGTATGAGACCCAGTACTTC	CASSRGTSEYETQYF
TRBV4-1	TRBJ1-5	.	14	.	TGCGCCAGCAGCCCCCGGTTAGGGGATCAGCCCCAGCATTTT	CASSPRLGDQPQHF
TRBV11-2	TRBJ1-2	.	14	TRBD1	TGTGCCAGCAGCTCCCTTGACAGGGTTTATGGCTACACCTTC	CASSSLDRVYGYTF
TRBV29-1	TRBJ1-2	.	13	TRBD1	TGCAGCGTGGGGGGACAGGGACTTGGGGGCTACACCTTC	CSVGGQGLGGYTF
TRBV29-1	TRBJ2-7	.	12	TRBD2	TGCAGCGCGGGAGGGCAGCACTACGAGCAGTACTTC	CSAGGQHYEQYF
TRBV7-2	TRBJ2-5	.	16	TRBD2	TGTGCCAGCAGCCCACTAGCGGGGGGGGAGGGAGAGACCCAGTACTTC	CASSPLAGGEGETQYF
TRBV10-3	TRBJ1-1	.	15	.	TGTGCCATCAGTGAGTCTCGGACAGTTGGTACTGAAGCTTTCTTT	CAISESRTVGTEAFF
TRBV12-5	TRBJ1-1	.	14	.	TGTGCTAGTCACTCCCCGGGGAGGAACACTGAAGCTTTCTTT	CASHSPGRNTEAFF
TRBV10-3	TRBJ2-3	.	17	TRBD1	TGTGCCATCGGGGCCCCCCGGGACAGGGGCCTCACAGATACGCAGTATTTT	CAIGAPRDRGLTDTQYF
TRBV6-1	TRBJ2-3	.	14	TRBD1	TGTGCCAGCACTGGGACAGCAAACACAGATACGCAGTATTTT	CASTGTANTDTQYF
TRBV5-1	TRBJ2-7	.	12	TRBD1	TGCGCCAGCAGCTTGGAGCGGACAGGGTGGTACTTC	CASSLERTGWYF
TRBV5-1	TRBJ2-3	.	15	TRBD2	TGCGCCAGCAGCGAAGCGGGGGGGCATACAGATACGCAGTATTTT	CASSEAGGHTDTQYF
TRBV2	TRBJ1-6	once	15	.	TGTGCCAGCAGTCTGGTGAGCTCCTATAATTCACCCCTCCACTTT	CASSLVSSYNSPLHF
TRBV7-2	TRBJ2-5	.	16	TRBD2	TGTGCCAGCAGCTTAGAGCTAGCGGGGGGGCCAGAGACCCAGTACTTC	CASSLELAGGPETQYF
TRBV2	TRBJ2-7	.	14	TRBD1	TGTGCCAGCAGTGACGGGACAGGCAACTACGAGCAGTACTTC	CASSDGTGNYEQYF
TRBV29-1	TRBJ2-1	.	16	TRBD2	TGCAGCGTAGGTCGTAGCGGGGGGGCCAAAGTCAATGAGCAGTTCTTC	CSVGRSGGAKVNEQFF
TRBV6-5	TRBJ2-7	.	14	TRBD1	TGTGCCAGCAGTTACCAGGGGGTGACCTACGAGCAGTACTTC	CASSYQGVTYEQYF
TRBV10-2	TRBJ2-7	once	16	TRBD1	TGCGCCAGCAGTGAGTCCCCGGGACAGGGGGCTTACGAGCAGTACTTC	CASSESPGQGAYEQYF
TRBV29-1	TRBJ2-2	.	16	TRBD1	TGCAGCGTTGCTATCGGACAGGGTTTGGTCACCGGGGAGCTGTTTTTT	CSVAIGQGLVTGELFF
TRBV19	TRBJ1-5	.	15	.	TGTGCCAGTACGCTGTGGAGGTCAGGGGATCAGCCCCAGCATTTT	CASTLWRSGDQPQHF
TRBV28	TRBJ1-1	.	15	.	TGTGCCAGCAGTTTCCCTTACAGGGCGAGAACTGAAGCTTTCTTT	CASSFPYRARTEAFF
TRBV6-5	TRBJ2-2	.	12	.	TGTGCCAGCACGGCCGGGGCCGGGGAGCTGTTTTTT	CASTAGAGELFF
TRBV6-5	TRBJ2-7	.	14	TRBD1	TGTGCCAGCAGTTACGAGACAGGGACCTACGAGCAGTACTTC	CASSYETGTYEQYF
TRBV9	TRBJ2-1	.	16	.	TGTGCCAGCAGCGCTAGAACAGGGAAGAATTACAATGAGCAGTTCTTC	CASSARTGKNYNEQFF